This T cell receptor (beta chain) was documented in a study of T cells in Graves' hyperthyroidism and ophthalmopathy. TCR beta CDR3 regions were amplified from RNA transcripts. HTBI primers drove first-round RT-PCR of the TCR CDR3. TCRdb redid the calling of the multiplex PCR reads with MiXCR, one entry per CDR3 protein. The sample lists about 510,000 distinct CDR3 sequences, approximately 15% occurring once. Pregnant or lactating patients were excluded, as were those with uncontrolled infection or other autoimmune disease. This clonotype was seen a handful of times. No antigen is known for it. Findings of the study overall: Prediction of ophthalmopathy progression came a median around 7.1 months pre-onset.

Per germline, CDR1 DFQATT and CDR2 SNEGSKA (reference sequence). The V end was cut by 5 bases, the J end by 0 bases, with 12 bases between. CDR3 length: 14 amino acids. Source material: blood. The chain combines TRBV20-1 with TRBJ2-3, with D hard to call. The source of this sequence is a woman between 35 and 50 years old with Graves' hyperthyroidism. CDR3 in amino acids: CSASSPSSTDTQYF. CDR3 DNA: TGCAGTGCTTCTAGTCCTTCTAGCACAGATACGCAGTATTTT.